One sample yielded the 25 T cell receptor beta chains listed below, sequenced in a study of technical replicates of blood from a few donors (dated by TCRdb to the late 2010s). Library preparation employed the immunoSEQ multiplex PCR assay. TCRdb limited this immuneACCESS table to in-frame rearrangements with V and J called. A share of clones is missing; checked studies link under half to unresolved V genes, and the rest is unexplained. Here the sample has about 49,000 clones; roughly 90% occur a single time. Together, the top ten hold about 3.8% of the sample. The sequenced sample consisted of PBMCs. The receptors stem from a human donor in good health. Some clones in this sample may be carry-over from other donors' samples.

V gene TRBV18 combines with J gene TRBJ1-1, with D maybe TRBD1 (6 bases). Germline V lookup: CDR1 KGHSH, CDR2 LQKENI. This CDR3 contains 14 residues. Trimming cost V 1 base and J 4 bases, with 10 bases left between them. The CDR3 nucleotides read TGTGCCAGCTCACCACGAACAGGGCTCACTGAAGCTTTCTTT. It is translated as CASSPRTGLTEAFF.

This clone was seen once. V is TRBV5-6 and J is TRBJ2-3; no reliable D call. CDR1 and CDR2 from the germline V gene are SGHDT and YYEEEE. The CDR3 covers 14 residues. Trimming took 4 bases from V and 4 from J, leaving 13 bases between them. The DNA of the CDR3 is TGTGCCAGCAGCCGTGGAGCGACGGCAGATACGCAGTATTTT. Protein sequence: CASSRGATADTQYF.

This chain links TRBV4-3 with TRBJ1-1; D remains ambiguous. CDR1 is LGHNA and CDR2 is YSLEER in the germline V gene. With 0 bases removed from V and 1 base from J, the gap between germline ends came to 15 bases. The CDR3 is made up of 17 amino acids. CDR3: CASSQEWSPAKNTEAFF. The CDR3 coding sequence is TGCGCCAGCAGCCAAGAGTGGAGCCCGGCGAAGAACACTGAAGCTTTCTTT.

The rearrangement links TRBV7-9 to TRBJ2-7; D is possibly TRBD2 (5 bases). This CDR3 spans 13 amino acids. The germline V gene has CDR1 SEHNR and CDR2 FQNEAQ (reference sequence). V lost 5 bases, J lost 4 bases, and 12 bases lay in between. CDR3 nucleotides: TGTGCCAGCAGCCCGCCGGGGTCGTACGAGCAGTACTTC. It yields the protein CASSPPGSYEQYF. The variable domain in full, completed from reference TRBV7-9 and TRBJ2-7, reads DTGVSQNPRHKITKRGQNVTFRCDPISEHNRLYWYRQTLGQGPEFLTYFQNEAQLEKSRLLSDRFSAERPKGSFSTLEIQRTEQGDSAMYLCASSPPGSYEQYFGPGTRLTVT.

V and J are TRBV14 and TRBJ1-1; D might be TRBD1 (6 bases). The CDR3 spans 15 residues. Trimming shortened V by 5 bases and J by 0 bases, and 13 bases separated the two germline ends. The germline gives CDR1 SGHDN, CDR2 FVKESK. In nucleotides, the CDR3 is TGTGCCAGCAGCTATACAGGGTTAATGAACACTGAAGCTTTCTTT. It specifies CASSYTGLMNTEAFF. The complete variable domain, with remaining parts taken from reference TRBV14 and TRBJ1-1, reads EAGVTQFPSHSVIEKGQTVTLRCDPISGHDNLYWYRRVMGKEIKFLLHFVKESKQDESGMPNNRFLAERTGGTYSTLKVQPAELEDSGVYFCASSYTGLMNTEAFFGQGTRLTVV.

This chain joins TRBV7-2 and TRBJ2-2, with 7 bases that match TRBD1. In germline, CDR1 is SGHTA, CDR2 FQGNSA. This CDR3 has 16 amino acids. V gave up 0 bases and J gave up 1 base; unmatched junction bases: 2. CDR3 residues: CASSLAGTVNTGELFF. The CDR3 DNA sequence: TGTGCCAGCAGCTTAGCCGGGACAGTGAACACCGGGGAGCTGTTTTTT.

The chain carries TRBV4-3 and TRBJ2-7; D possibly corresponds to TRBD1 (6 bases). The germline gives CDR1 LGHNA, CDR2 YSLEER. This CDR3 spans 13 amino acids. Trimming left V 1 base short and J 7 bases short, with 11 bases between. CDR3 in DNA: TGCGCCAGCAGCCAAGGAACAGGGTGGGAGCAGTACTTC. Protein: CASSQGTGWEQYF.

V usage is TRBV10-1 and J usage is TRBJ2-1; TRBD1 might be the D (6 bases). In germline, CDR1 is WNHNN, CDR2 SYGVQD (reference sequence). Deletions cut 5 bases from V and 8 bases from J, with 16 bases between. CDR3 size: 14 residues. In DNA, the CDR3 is TGCGCCAGCAGTCCAACAGGGTTCGACGATGAGCAGTTCTTC. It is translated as CASSPTGFDDEQFF.

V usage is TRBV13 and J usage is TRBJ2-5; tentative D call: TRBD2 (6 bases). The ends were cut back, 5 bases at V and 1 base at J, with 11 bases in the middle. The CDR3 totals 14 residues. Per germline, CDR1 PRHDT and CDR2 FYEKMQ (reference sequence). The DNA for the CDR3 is TGTGCCAGCAGCGGACTAACCACCCAAGAGACCCAGTACTTC. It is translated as CASSGLTTQETQYF.

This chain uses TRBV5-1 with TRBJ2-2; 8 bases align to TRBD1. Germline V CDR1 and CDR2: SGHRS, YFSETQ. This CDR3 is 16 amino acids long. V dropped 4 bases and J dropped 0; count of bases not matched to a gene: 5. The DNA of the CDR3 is TGCGCCAGCAGCGGGGGACAGGAAACGAACACCGGGGAGCTGTTTTTT. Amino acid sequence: CASSGGQETNTGELFF.

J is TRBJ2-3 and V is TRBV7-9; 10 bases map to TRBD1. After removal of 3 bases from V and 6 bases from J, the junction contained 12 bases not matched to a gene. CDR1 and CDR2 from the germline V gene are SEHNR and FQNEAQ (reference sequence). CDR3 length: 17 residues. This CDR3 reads CASSFSSGQGSMDTQYF. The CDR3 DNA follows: TGTGCCAGCAGCTTTTCCTCGGGACAGGGGTCGATGGATACGCAGTATTTT.

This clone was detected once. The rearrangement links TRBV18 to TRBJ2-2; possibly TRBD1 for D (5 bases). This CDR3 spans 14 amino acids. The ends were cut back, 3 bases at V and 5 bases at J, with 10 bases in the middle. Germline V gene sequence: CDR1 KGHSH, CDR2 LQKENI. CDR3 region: CASSPSQGTGELFF. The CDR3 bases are TGTGCCAGCTCACCGTCGCAGGGTACCGGGGAGCTGTTTTTT.

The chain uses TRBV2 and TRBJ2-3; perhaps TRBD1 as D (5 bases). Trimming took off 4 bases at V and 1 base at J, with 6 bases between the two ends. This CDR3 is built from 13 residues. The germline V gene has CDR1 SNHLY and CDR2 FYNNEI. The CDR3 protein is CASSVGRTDTQYF. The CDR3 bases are TGTGCCAGCAGTGTGGGGCGCACAGATACGCAGTATTTT.

CDR3 sequence (DNA): TGTGCCAGCAGCTTTAATGAAGCTTCACCCCTCCACTTT. Protein: CASSFNEASPLHF. V and J are TRBV7-8 and TRBJ1-6; no clear D. Trimming took off 3 bases at V and 9 bases at J, with 9 bases between the two ends. The CDR3 extends over 13 amino acids. Germline-derived CDR1 and CDR2 are SGHVS and FQNEAQ.

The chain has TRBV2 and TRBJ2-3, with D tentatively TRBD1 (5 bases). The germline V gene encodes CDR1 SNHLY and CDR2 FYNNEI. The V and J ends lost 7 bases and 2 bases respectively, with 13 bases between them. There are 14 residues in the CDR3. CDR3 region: CASITREYTDTQYF. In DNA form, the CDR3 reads TGTGCCAGCATTACCAGGGAATACACAGATACGCAGTATTTT.

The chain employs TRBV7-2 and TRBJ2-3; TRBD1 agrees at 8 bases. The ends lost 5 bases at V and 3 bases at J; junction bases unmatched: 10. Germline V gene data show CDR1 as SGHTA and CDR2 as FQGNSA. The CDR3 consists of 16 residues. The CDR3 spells CASSQRTGRGTDTQYF. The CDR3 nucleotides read TGTGCCAGCAGCCAAAGGACAGGGAGAGGAACAGATACGCAGTATTTT.

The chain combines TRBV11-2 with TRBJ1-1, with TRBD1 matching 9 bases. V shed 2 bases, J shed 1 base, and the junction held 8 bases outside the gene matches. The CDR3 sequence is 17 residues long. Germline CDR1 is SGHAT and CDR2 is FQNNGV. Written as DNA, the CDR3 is TGTGCCAGCAGCTTAAGCGGGACAGGGTTGACGAACACTGAAGCTTTCTTT. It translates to CASSLSGTGLTNTEAFF.

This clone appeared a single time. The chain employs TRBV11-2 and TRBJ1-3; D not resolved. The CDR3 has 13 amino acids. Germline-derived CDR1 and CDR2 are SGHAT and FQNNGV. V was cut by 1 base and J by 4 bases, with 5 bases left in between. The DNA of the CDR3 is TGTGCCAGCAGCTTAGCGGGAGGAAACACCATATATTTT. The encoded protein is CASSLAGGNTIYF.

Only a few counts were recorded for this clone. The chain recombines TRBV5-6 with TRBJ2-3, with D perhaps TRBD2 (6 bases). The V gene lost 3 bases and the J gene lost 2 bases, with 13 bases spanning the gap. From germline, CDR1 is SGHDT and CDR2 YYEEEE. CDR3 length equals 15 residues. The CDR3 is CASSSVAASTDTQYF. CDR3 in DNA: TGTGCCAGCAGCTCCGTAGCGGCCTCCACAGATACGCAGTATTTT.

In nucleotides, the CDR3 is TGTGCCAGCAGTGAAGCGAGCGGGACCTACAATGAGCAGTTCTTC. Its translation is CASSEASGTYNEQFF. V gene TRBV6-1 combines with J gene TRBJ2-1; 7 nucleotides agree with TRBD2. With 0 bases clipped from V and 2 bases from J, the junction kept 1 base outside the gene matches. The length of the CDR3 is 15 residues. CDR1 is MNHNS, CDR2 SASEGT, per germline.

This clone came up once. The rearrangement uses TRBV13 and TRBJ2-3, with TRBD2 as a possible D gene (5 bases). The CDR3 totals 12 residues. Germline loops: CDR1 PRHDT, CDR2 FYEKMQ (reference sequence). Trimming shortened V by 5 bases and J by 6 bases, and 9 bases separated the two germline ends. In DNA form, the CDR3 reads TGTGCCAGCAGCATTACGGGGGATACGCAGTATTTT. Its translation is CASSITGDTQYF.

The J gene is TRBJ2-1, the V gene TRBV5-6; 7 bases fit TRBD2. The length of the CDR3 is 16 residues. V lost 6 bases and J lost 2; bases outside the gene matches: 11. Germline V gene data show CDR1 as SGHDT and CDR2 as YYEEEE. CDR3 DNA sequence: TGTGCCAGCATGGTATCTGTCGGGAGGCCCTACAATGAGCAGTTCTTC. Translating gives CASMVSVGRPYNEQFF.

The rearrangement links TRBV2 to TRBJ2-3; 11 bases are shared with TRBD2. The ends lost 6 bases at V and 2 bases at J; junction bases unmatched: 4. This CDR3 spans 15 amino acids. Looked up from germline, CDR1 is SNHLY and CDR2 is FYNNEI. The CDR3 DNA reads TGTGCCAGCAGGAGACTAGCGGGGAACACAGATACGCAGTATTTT. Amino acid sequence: CASRRLAGNTDTQYF. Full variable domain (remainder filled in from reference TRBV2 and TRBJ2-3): EPEVTQTPSHQVTQMGQEVILRCVPISNHLYFYWYRQILGQKVEFLVSFYNNEISEKSEIFDDQFSVERPDGSNFTLKIRSTKLEDSAMYFCASRRLAGNTDTQYFGPGTRLTVL.

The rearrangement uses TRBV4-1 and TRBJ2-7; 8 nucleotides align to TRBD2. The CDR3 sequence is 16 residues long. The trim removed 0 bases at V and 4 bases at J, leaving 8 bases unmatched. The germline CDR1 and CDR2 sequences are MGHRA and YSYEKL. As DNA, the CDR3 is TGCGCCAGCAGCCAAGATCGCTGGACTAGCATGTACGAGCAGTACTTC. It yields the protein CASSQDRWTSMYEQYF.

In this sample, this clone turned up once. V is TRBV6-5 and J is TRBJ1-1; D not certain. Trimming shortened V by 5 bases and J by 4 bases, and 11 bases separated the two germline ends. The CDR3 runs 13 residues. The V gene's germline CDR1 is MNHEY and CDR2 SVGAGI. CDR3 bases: TGTGCCAGCAGTCCCAGCGGGGTCACTGAAGCTTTCTTT. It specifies CASSPSGVTEAFF.